Described below is a single T cell receptor beta chain sequence and its context. Its matching antigen is unknown. The CDR3 sequence is 18 residues long. CDR1 is SGHNT, CDR2 YYREEE, per germline (reference sequence). Trimming at V came to 4 bases and at J to 4 bases, leaving 15 bases not matched to a gene. The repertoire was sequenced with immunoSEQ multiplex PCR; TCRdb's copy has only in-frame clones and lacks some. Of just under 30,000 clones listed, roughly 70% are singletons. This record belongs to a study of CD4 T cells in relation to SARS-CoV-2 and coronaviruses. Study in general: ViraFEST: roughly 10-day antigen culture of PBMCs, then TCR beta CDR3 sequencing.

Unexposed donor CD4+ T cells date from about 2011-2018, before the COVID-19 pandemic. Isolation of CD4+ T cells took place after around eleven days in culture. Cultures received half-medium IL-2 refreshes on days 3 and 7. Findings of the study overall: Samples before the pandemic and after infection were not matched within any donor.

The sequenced sample was CD4+ T cells from PBMCs, cultured in vitro. The rearrangement links TRBV5-4 to TRBJ2-5; 11 nucleotides agree with TRBD1. The TCR sequence derives from a human donor in good health. The CDR3 nucleotides read TGTGCCAGCAGCCCCTCATTAGGGACAGGGGGGTTAGGAGAGACCCAGTACTTC. Its translation is CASSPSLGTGGLGETQYF.